The following is a T cell receptor (beta chain) sequence with its context. Its antigen is not known. Here immunoSEQ multiplex PCR was the method, and the copy in TCRdb shows in-frame clones only, minus some. Among some 130,000 clones, about 92% were seen once, and the ten largest hold around 0.16%. These data are taken from a study of graft-versus-host responses after intestinal transplantation. The overall study: Following induction with anti-thymocyte globulin, all recipients were given tacrolimus and steroids for three to four years.

Whole-study findings and limits: Marrow from the recipient contained GvH clones, some of which had appeared first in ileum or blood. When patients had graft-donor T cell macrochimerism, their allografts held high graft-versus-host to host-versus-graft clonal ratios.

V lost 2 bases and J lost 9; bases outside the gene matches: 8. CDR1 is MNHEY, CDR2 SMNVEV, per germline (reference sequence). This CDR3 has 15 amino acids. This sequence joins TRBV27 and TRBJ2-1; 9 nucleotides align to TRBD2. The source material was unstimulated CD4+ T cells sorted from spleen or lymph node cells, sampled before intestinal transplant. This TCR derives from a human donor who received an intestinal transplant. CDR3 amino acids: CASSLIAGVLSEQFF. Written as DNA, the CDR3 is TGTGCCAGCAGTTTAATAGCGGGGGTCCTTAGTGAGCAGTTCTTC.